This T cell receptor (beta chain) was identified in a study of blood T cells in healthy people across ages. Findings and caveats of the study: It was not known whether donors were CMV positive (a possible confounder of expanded clonotype changes).

To note about this clonotype: What it binds is not known.

Healthy Russian Caucasian donors spanned ages about 6 to 95 years. This CDR3 is built from 14 residues. Trimming took 5 bases from V and 9 from J; bases not matched to a gene: 12. The germline gives CDR1 MNHNY, CDR2 SVGAGI (reference sequence). Sample-barcoded 5' priming and a J-beta primer mix drove a second PCR of about 7 to 12 cycles. TCRdb reanalysed the 5' RACE reads using MiXCR and keeps one entry per CDR3 protein. The table lists approximately 1.5 million distinct CDR3 sequences, roughly 32% of them singletons. Sequencing was carried out using blood. V usage is TRBV6-6 and J usage is TRBJ2-5; 7 positions match TRBD2. The sequence came from a woman in her twenties or thirties in good health. DNA of the CDR3: TGTGCCAGCAGTCGACTAGCCCCGTCGGTGTCCCAGTACTTC. Translated, it gives CASSRLAPSVSQYF.